This T cell receptor (beta chain) was recovered during a study of cytomegalovirus exposure and HLA in healthy donors. Note on this clone: Other DNA sequences of this sample code for an identical CDR3.

PCR used 60 Vbeta primers and 13 Jbeta primers. The data were produced by immunoSEQ multiplex PCR, yet TCRdb's version contains in-frame clones alone and is incomplete. The sample records under 140,000 clones, about 80% being singletons. The CDR3 runs to 15 residues. Per the germline V gene, CDR1 is MNHEY and CDR2 is SVGAGI. Trimming shortened V by 2 bases and J by 1 base, and 9 bases separated the two germline ends. This TCR was sampled from a woman aged 55-69 years in good health and CMV-seropositive. Material for sequencing was PBMCs. The chain uses TRBV6-5 and TRBJ2-1; no reliable D call. CDR3 protein: CASSYGGASYNEQFF. The DNA for the CDR3 is TGTGCCAGCAGTTACGGCGGCGCTTCCTACAATGAGCAGTTCTTC.